Shown below are 28 T cell receptor beta chains from a single sample sequenced in a study of blood T cell repertoires in COVID-19 (dated by TCRdb to the early 2020s). Libraries were made using the immunoSEQ multiplex PCR assay. Drawn from immuneACCESS, this table holds only the in-frame rearrangements with V and J called that TCRdb kept. Clones are partly lost; checked studies trace under half to an unresolved V gene and leave the rest unexplained. The sample includes fewer than 30,000 clones, with about 80% observed a single time. The ten biggest clones cover about a sixth of the sample. Sample: peripheral blood. All receptors derive from a man aged 70 or older with active COVID-19.

The chain carries TRBV15 and TRBJ2-3, with 8 bases fitting TRBD1. The CDR3 has 13 residues. From germline, CDR1 is LNHNV and CDR2 YYDKDF (reference sequence). V lost 6 bases to trimming and J lost 6 bases; unmatched junction nucleotides: 5. CDR3 region: CATSPRQGDTQYF. The CDR3 coding sequence is TGTGCCACCAGTCCAAGACAGGGGGATACGCAGTATTTT.

This clone was counted once. The CDR3 nucleotides are TGTGCCAGCAGTTTAGACAGGGGGAGCATTCAGTACTTC. Its protein product is CASSLDRGSIQYF. V and J are TRBV12-3 or TRBV12-4 and TRBJ2-4; 8 bases fit TRBD1. This CDR3 region has 13 residues. V shed 1 base, J shed 9 bases, and the junction held 2 bases outside the gene matches.

This chain links TRBV19 with TRBJ2-3, with D possibly TRBD2 on 6 matching bases. Germline V lookup: CDR1 LNHDA, CDR2 SQIVND (reference sequence). The CDR3 spans 15 residues. V was trimmed by 1 base and J by 5 bases, leaving 13 bases between them. The CDR3 coding sequence is TGTGCCAGTAGTATAGCACTAGCCACGGGAGATACGCAGTATTTT. Its protein is CASSIALATGDTQYF.

In this sample, this clone turned up once. V and J are TRBV19 and TRBJ2-4; 7 bases align to TRBD1. Trimming cost V 3 bases and J 8 bases; bases outside gene matches: 10. Germline values: CDR1 LNHDA, CDR2 SQIVND (reference sequence). This CDR3 spans 15 amino acids. In DNA form, the CDR3 reads TGTGCCAGTAGTATCGGGGACAGCGGCCGGGACATTCAGTACTTC. It specifies CASSIGDSGRDIQYF.

This clone was observed a handful of times. V gene TRBV5-1 combines with J gene TRBJ2-2; D may be TRBD1 (6 bases). The ends were cut back, 6 bases at V and 7 bases at J, with 13 bases in the middle. The CDR3 consists of 13 residues. The V gene's germline CDR1 is SGHRS and CDR2 YFSETQ. CDR3 in DNA: TGCGCCAGCACCCGACAAGGGGGCGGGGAGCTGTTTTTT. Translating gives CASTRQGGGELFF.

This chain links TRBV6-5 with TRBJ1-4; no firm D call. The CDR3 runs 15 residues. The germline V gene has CDR1 MNHEY and CDR2 SVGAGI. V shed 7 bases and J shed 12 bases, with 24 bases lying between them. CDR3 protein: CASNMSPQEGLELFF. The CDR3 DNA follows: TGTGCCAGCAATATGAGTCCGCAAGAGGGTTTGGAACTGTTTTTT.

In this sample, this clone turned up once. The rearrangement uses TRBV27 and TRBJ2-5; possibly TRBD1 for D (5 bases). This CDR3 is built from 15 residues. The germline V gene encodes CDR1 MNHEY and CDR2 SMNVEV (reference sequence). Trimming shortened V by 0 bases and J by 4 bases, and 12 bases separated the two germline ends. The CDR3: CASSLSGLYGETQYF. The CDR3 nucleotides are TGTGCCAGCAGTTTATCGGGGCTTTACGGAGAGACCCAGTACTTC.

The CDR3 nucleotides are TGTGCCAGCGGCCGACAAGAGACCCAGTACTTC. It is translated as CASGRQETQYF. The chain uses TRBV11-3 and TRBJ2-5; D is uncertain. The CDR3 has 11 amino acids. Germline CDR1 reads SGHNT; CDR2 reads YENEEA. V was trimmed by 8 bases and J by 2 bases, leaving 6 bases between them.

The count of this clone is one. The rearrangement joins TRBV7-8 to TRBJ2-3; possibly TRBD2 for D (5 bases). The CDR3 has 13 residues. The V end lost 3 bases, the J end lost 6 bases, and 10 bases lay between the germline ends. Per the germline V gene, CDR1 is SGHVS and CDR2 is FQNEAQ. The CDR3 DNA is TGTGCCAGCAGCTTTACGAGGGCGGATACGCAGTATTTT. Protein product: CASSFTRADTQYF.

The genes are TRBV5-8 and TRBJ2-3; 8 positions match TRBD1. CDR3 length: 14 amino acids. Trimming took 4 bases from V and 5 from J; bases not matched to a gene: 6. Per germline, CDR1 SGHTS and CDR2 YDEGEE. CDR3 nucleotide sequence: TGTGCCAGCAGCCTTCAGGGGGCAAGAGATACGCAGTATTTT. Protein sequence: CASSLQGARDTQYF.

The rearrangement joins TRBV7-2 to TRBJ2-2; TRBD1 matches 8 bases. Trimming cost V 6 bases and J 5 bases; bases outside gene matches: 5. This CDR3 has 14 residues. CDR1 SGHTA and CDR2 FQGNSA come from the germline V gene. CDR3 residues: CASRSGGGTGELFF. In nucleotides, the CDR3 is TGTGCCAGCAGGTCAGGGGGCGGGACCGGGGAGCTGTTTTTT. The full variable domain, with the rest looked up from reference TRBV7-2 and TRBJ2-2, is GAGVSQSPSNKVTEKGKDVELRCDPISGHTALYWYRQSLGQGLEFLIYFQGNSAPDKSGLPSDRFSAERTGGSVSTLTIQRTQQEDSAVYLCASRSGGGTGELFFGEGSRLTVL.

The chain recombines TRBV5-1 with TRBJ1-1, with 10 nucleotides matching TRBD1. The V and J ends lost 4 bases and 7 bases, in that order; junction bases with no gene match: 4. CDR1 is SGHRS and CDR2 is YFSETQ in the germline V gene. This CDR3 comprises 13 residues. CDR3 sequence: CASSRDRGGEAFF. The CDR3 DNA sequence: TGCGCCAGCAGCAGGGACAGGGGCGGTGAAGCTTTCTTT.

V and J are TRBV6-4 and TRBJ1-2, with D possibly matching TRBD1 (5 bases). V shed 4 bases and J shed 4 bases, with 16 bases lying between them. Germline CDR1 is MRHNA and CDR2 is SNTAGT. The CDR3 runs to 15 residues. CDR3 DNA: TGTGCCAGCAGTGCCGGCGGGAGCGGGGCCTATGGCTACACCTTC. It specifies CASSAGGSGAYGYTF.

This clone was detected only once. The chain employs TRBV3-1 (or the pseudogene TRBV3-2) and TRBJ2-4; tentative D call: TRBD2 (5 bases). V was clipped by 1 base and J by 4 bases, with 11 bases between them. Germline loops: CDR1 LGHDT, CDR2 YNNKEL (reference sequence). The CDR3 is 15 residues long. The CDR3 DNA reads as TGTGCCAGCAGCCAAGGTTGGTTAGCGAAAAACATTCAGTACTTC. It encodes CASSQGWLAKNIQYF.

This clone was observed a single time. The CDR3 nucleotides are TGTGCCAGCAGTTTACAGGGGGGCTACGAGCAGTACTTC. Translated, it gives CASSLQGGYEQYF. The V call is TRBV6-5, the J call TRBJ2-7; TRBD1 matches 8 bases. The CDR3 covers 13 residues. Losses at the gene ends were 4 bases for V and 3 bases for J; bases not matched to a gene: 2. Germline assignment: CDR1 MNHEY and CDR2 SVGAGI.

The rearrangement links TRBV7-3 to TRBJ2-3, with 8 nucleotides matching TRBD2. Germline assignment: CDR1 SGHTA and CDR2 FQGTGA. Losses at the gene ends were 5 bases for V and 3 bases for J; bases not matched to a gene: 7. The CDR3 covers 15 residues. The DNA of the CDR3 is TGTGCCAGCAGCCCCACGGGGGGGTGGACAGATACGCAGTATTTT. Encoded protein: CASSPTGGWTDTQYF.

This clone was seen just once. The gene calls are TRBV28 and TRBJ2-1; TRBD1 agrees at 9 bases. The CDR3 extends over 14 amino acids. The V gene end was trimmed by 5 bases and the J gene end by 5 bases; junction bases not matched to a gene: 4. The V gene's germline CDR1 is MDHEN and CDR2 SYDVKM. This CDR3 reads CASSLWDRDNEQFF. The CDR3 bases are TGTGCCAGCAGTCTTTGGGACAGGGACAATGAGCAGTTCTTC.

The V gene is TRBV11-1, the J gene TRBJ1-1; 7 positions agree with TRBD1. The CDR3 sequence is 16 residues long. The trim removed 3 bases at V and 1 base at J, leaving 8 bases unmatched. Per the germline V gene, CDR1 is SGHAT and CDR2 is FQDESV (reference sequence). CDR3 DNA sequence: TGTGCCAGCAGCTTCTCCCGGGACAGACAGAACACTGAAGCTTTCTTT. Protein product: CASSFSRDRQNTEAFF. Full variable domain (missing parts from reference TRBV11-1 and TRBJ1-1): EAEVAQSPRYKITEKSQAVAFWCDPISGHATLYWYRQILGQGPELLVQFQDESVVDDSQLPKDRFSAERLKGVDSTLKIQPAELGDSAMYLCASSFSRDRQNTEAFFGQGTRLTVV.

This chain joins TRBV7-3 and TRBJ2-3; 10 nucleotides line up with TRBD2. CDR1 is SGHTA, CDR2 FQGTGA, per germline. V lost 5 bases to trimming and J lost 3 bases; unmatched junction nucleotides: 8. This CDR3 spans 16 amino acids. The CDR3 region is CASSPAGGPRTDTQYF. In nucleotides, the CDR3 is TGTGCCAGCAGCCCAGCGGGGGGGCCTAGAACAGATACGCAGTATTTT.

The V call is TRBV15, the J call TRBJ2-5; TRBD1 might be the D (6 bases). The CDR3 extends over 15 amino acids. Between the trimmed V and J ends, which lost 1 base and 5 bases, there was a span of 14 bases. CDR1 is LNHNV and CDR2 is YYDKDF in the germline V gene (reference sequence). CDR3 amino acids: CATSRGGQAGETQYF. The CDR3 coding sequence is TGTGCCACCAGCAGAGGGGGGCAGGCCGGGGAGACCCAGTACTTC.

This CDR3 reads CASSLVQGASNEQFF. In nucleotides, the CDR3 is TGTGCCAGCAGCTTAGTTCAGGGGGCGAGCAATGAGCAGTTCTTC. This chain connects TRBV11-3 to TRBJ2-1; 8 bases fit TRBD1. Germline trimming cut 1 base from V and 6 bases from J; bases unmatched to any gene: 5. The CDR3 contains 15 residues. Germline V gene data show CDR1 as SGHNT and CDR2 as YENEEA.

The rearrangement uses TRBV3-1 (or the pseudogene TRBV3-2) and TRBJ1-5; tentative D call: TRBD1 (5 bases). V was clipped by 2 bases and J by 0 bases, with 20 bases between them. CDR3 length: 19 amino acids. CDR1 and CDR2 (germline): LGHDT, YNNKEL (reference sequence). The CDR3 spells CASSQSLGRGSYSNQPQHF. The CDR3 region has the DNA TGTGCCAGCAGCCAAAGTCTGGGGAGGGGATCCTATAGCAATCAGCCCCAGCATTTT.

This CDR3 reads CASSLGPGHEQYF. In nucleotides, the CDR3 is TGTGCCAGCAGCTTGGGCCCCGGTCACGAGCAGTACTTC. The chain uses TRBV5-5 and TRBJ2-7; no clear D gene. Germline-derived CDR1 and CDR2 are SGHKS and YYEKEE (reference sequence). The CDR3 is 13 residues long. V gave up 0 bases and J gave up 5 bases, with 9 bases separating them. Full variable domain (remainder filled in from reference TRBV5-5 and TRBJ2-7): DAGVTQSPTHLIKTRGQQVTLRCSPISGHKSVSWYQQVLGQGPQFIFQYYEKEERGRGNFPDRFSARQFPNYSSELNVNALLLGDSALYLCASSLGPGHEQYFGPGTRLTVT.

The chain combines TRBV30 with TRBJ2-3; 10 bases fit TRBD2. The germline V gene has CDR1 GTSNPN and CDR2 SVGIG (reference sequence). CDR3 length: 16 amino acids. V shed 3 bases and J 2 bases; nucleotides not matched to a gene: 8. The CDR3 sequence: CAWSVLAGIPTDTQYF. In nucleotides, the CDR3 is TGTGCCTGGAGCGTACTAGCGGGGATCCCCACAGATACGCAGTATTTT.

This chain joins TRBV2 and TRBJ1-6; 10 bases align to TRBD1. Trimming cost V 8 bases and J 6 bases; bases outside gene matches: 7. Germline assignment: CDR1 SNHLY and CDR2 FYNNEI. The CDR3 runs to 15 residues. The CDR3 here is CASWVRDRGNSPLHF. In DNA, the CDR3 is TGTGCCAGCTGGGTGCGGGACAGGGGTAATTCACCCCTCCACTTT. The full variable domain, in which reference TRBV2 and TRBJ1-6 provide the parts outside the CDR3, is EPEVTQTPSHQVTQMGQEVILRCVPISNHLYFYWYRQILGQKVEFLVSFYNNEISEKSEIFDDQFSVERPDGSNFTLKIRSTKLEDSAMYFCASWVRDRGNSPLHFGNGTRLTVT.

Written as DNA, the CDR3 is TGTGCCAGCAGCACCTATTCCGGGGTGGATAAACTGTTTTTT. Its protein is CASSTYSGVDKLFF. The chain uses TRBV28 and TRBJ1-4; D is unresolved. The CDR3 consists of 14 residues. V dropped 6 bases and J dropped 11 bases, with 19 bases sitting between them. From germline, CDR1 is MDHEN and CDR2 SYDVKM.

This clone was recorded a few times. The chain joins TRBV30 to TRBJ1-1; D is uncertain. The V gene's germline CDR1 is GTSNPN and CDR2 SVGIG (reference sequence). Between the trimmed V and J ends, which lost 4 bases and 3 bases, there was a span of 12 bases. The CDR3 covers 13 residues. DNA of the CDR3: TGTGCCTGGAATATACGATCGGACACTGAAGCTTTCTTT. Protein product: CAWNIRSDTEAFF. The variable domain in full, completed from reference TRBV30 and TRBJ1-1, reads SQTIHQWPATLVQPVGSPLSLECTVEGTSNPNLYWYRQAAGRGLQLLFYSVGIGQISSEVPQNLSASRPQDRQFILSSKKLLLSDSGFYLCAWNIRSDTEAFFGQGTRLTVV.

This chain links TRBV5-1 with TRBJ2-2, with 11 bases lining up with TRBD2. V trimming: 5 bases; J trimming: 5 bases; junction bases outside the gene matches: 5. This CDR3 comprises 15 residues. Germline-derived CDR1 and CDR2 are SGHRS and YFSETQ. CDR3 residues: CASRIGTSGTGELFF. The CDR3 nucleotides are TGCGCCAGCAGAATTGGGACTAGCGGAACCGGGGAGCTGTTTTTT.